This T cell receptor (beta chain) stems from a study of T cell repertoires in cytomegalovirus infection. TCRdb independently ran MiXCR on the reads; one entry per CDR3 protein. Here the sample spans around 740,000 distinct CDR3 sequences, 35% to 40% being singletons. The receptor's source is a human donor in good health (CMV status not recorded). Some clones in this sample may be carry-over from other donors' samples. Input material: PBMCs.

In DNA, the CDR3 is TGTGCCAGCAGCCCTGGACAGGGTTCTGCCAAAAACATTCAGTACTTC. Translated: CASSPGQGSAKNIQYF. This rearrangement joins TRBV7-9 to TRBJ2-4; 8 nucleotides agree with TRBD1. The CDR3 length is 16 residues. Looked up from germline, CDR1 is SEHNR and CDR2 is FQNEAQ (reference sequence). After removal of 5 bases from V and 1 base from J, the junction contained 7 bases not matched to a gene.